This T cell receptor beta chain came from a study of blood T cell repertoires in COVID-19. Study background: Nucleic acid was either cDNA or gDNA, and it came from T cells, B-cell-depleted T cells, or PBMCs.

CDR3 length: 16 amino acids. V shed 0 bases and J 6 bases; nucleotides not matched to a gene: 6. Germline assignment: CDR1 LGHNA and CDR2 YSLEER. Method: immunoSEQ multiplex PCR; TCRdb's copy keeps in-frame clones and lacks some. This sample has 150,000 to 170,000 clones; around 80% occur once, and the top ten carry roughly 7%. Those who participated ranged in age from roughly 18 to 90 years and resided in 24 US areas. The study assigned cohorts using participant-reported clinical history. The sequencing sample was made of PBMCs or T cells enriched from blood (not recorded which). The V and J genes are TRBV4-3 and TRBJ2-2; 8 nucleotides line up with TRBD2. The TCR sequence derives from a man over 45 who had recovered from COVID-19. CDR3 DNA: TGCGCCAGCAGCCAAGATCGGACTAGCAAGTCCGGGGAGCTGTTTTTT. Translation: CASSQDRTSKSGELFF.